Below, 16 T cell receptor beta chains from the same sample are listed, as sequenced in a study of identical twins. TCRdb reanalysed the 5' RACE reads using MiXCR and keeps one entry per CDR3 protein. The data hold 550,000 to 800,000 distinct CDR3 sequences, with under 8.5% observed a single time. These data were likewise used in another study, on yellow fever vaccine responses in identical twins.

The sample comprised PBMCs. The receptors were gathered from a woman under 30 in good health.

This clonotype was observed a few times. The V call is TRBV4-1, the J call TRBJ2-1; D ambiguous. CDR3 length: 14 residues. CDR1 is MGHRA, CDR2 YSYEKL, per germline. Between the trimmed V and J ends, which lost 5 bases and 4 bases, there was a span of 12 bases. CDR3 nucleotides: TGCGCCAGCAGCGAATTAGCTCGATACAATGAGCAGTTCTTC. Its protein product is CASSELARYNEQFF.

CDR3 protein: CASSWGAAGGTGELFF. The CDR3, as DNA: TGTGCCAGCAGCTGGGGCGCGGCAGGGGGCACCGGGGAGCTGTTTTTT. The V and J genes are TRBV5-6 and TRBJ2-2, with 7 positions matching TRBD1. The CDR3 consists of 16 residues. Germline V lookup: CDR1 SGHDT, CDR2 YYEEEE. V dropped 3 bases and J dropped 4; count of bases not matched to a gene: 9.

J is TRBJ2-3 and V is TRBV27; maybe TRBD2 (5 bases). Germline values: CDR1 MNHEY, CDR2 SMNVEV (reference sequence). CDR3 size: 14 residues. Trimming took off 11 bases at V and 2 bases at J, with 17 bases between the two ends. The CDR3 DNA sequence: TGTGCCCGAGGCGGACGGGAAAACACAGATACGCAGTATTTT. Protein product: CARGGRENTDTQYF.

This clonotype has a handful of counts. The V call is TRBV11-3, the J call TRBJ2-7; the D call may be TRBD1 or TRBD2 (6 bases each). Germline CDR1 SGHNT, CDR2 YENEEA. This CDR3 region has 19 residues. Trimming took off 2 bases at V and 4 bases at J, with 27 bases between the two ends. The DNA of the CDR3 is TGTGCCAGCAGCTTATCCCCTCCGGATAGGGGGGTAGGGGGGTACGAGCAGTACTTC. Residues: CASSLSPPDRGVGGYEQYF.

The chain is built from TRBV27 and TRBJ2-3, with D unclear. There are 13 residues in the CDR3. V dropped 4 bases and J dropped 9 bases, with 14 bases sitting between them. The V gene's germline CDR1 is MNHEY and CDR2 SMNVEV (reference sequence). The CDR3 loop is CASSSQARPTQYF. CDR3 coding DNA: TGTGCCAGCAGTTCCCAGGCGAGGCCCACGCAGTATTTT.

This chain uses TRBV25-1 with TRBJ2-3; 9 bases align to TRBD2. The CDR3 sequence is 15 residues long. Looked up from germline, CDR1 is MGHDK and CDR2 is SYGVNS. The J segment lost 6 bases and the V segment lost 5 bases, leaving 9 bases of the junction unmatched. In nucleotides, the CDR3 is TGTGCCAGCAGTCTCACGGCGGGGGGGCGTGATACGCAGTATTTT. It is translated as CASSLTAGGRDTQYF. The full variable domain, in which reference TRBV25-1 and TRBJ2-3 provide the parts outside the CDR3, is EADIYQTPRYLVIGTGKKITLECSQTMGHDKMYWYQQDPGMELHLIHYSYGVNSTEKGDLSSESTVSRIRTEHFPLTLESARPSHTSQYLCASSLTAGGRDTQYFGPGTRLTVL.

This clonotype occurred a few times. The rearrangement joins TRBV12-3 or TRBV12-4 to TRBJ2-2; D ambiguous. The CDR3 has 16 amino acids. Trimming removed 0 bases from V and 1 base from J, with 9 bases in between. The CDR3 loop is CASSLARLVNTGELFF. DNA for the CDR3: TGTGCCAGCAGTTTAGCGCGGCTAGTGAACACCGGGGAGCTGTTTTTT.

The V and J genes are TRBV15 and TRBJ2-2, with 12 positions matching TRBD2. This CDR3 region has 19 residues. Germline-derived CDR1 and CDR2 are LNHNV and YYDKDF (reference sequence). Trimming cost V 0 bases and J 3 bases; bases outside gene matches: 8. The CDR3 region is CATSREQPLAGGYTGELFF. CDR3 sequence (DNA): TGTGCCACCAGCAGAGAACAGCCACTAGCGGGGGGTTACACCGGGGAGCTGTTTTTT. The entire variable domain, with the rest obtained from reference TRBV15 and TRBJ2-2, is as follows: DAMVIQNPRYQVTQFGKPVTLSCSQTLNHNVMYWYQQKSSQAPKLLFHYYDKDFNNEADTPDNFQSRRPNTSFCFLDIRSPGLGDTAMYLCATSREQPLAGGYTGELFFGEGSRLTVL.

This clonotype was counted a few times. J is TRBJ2-6 and V is TRBV29-1, with unresolved D. This CDR3 has 14 amino acids. Trimming cost V 3 bases and J 4 bases, with 10 bases left between them. Germline lookup yields CDR1 SQVTM and CDR2 ANQGSEA. For the CDR3, the DNA is TGCAGCGTTGATGGGCTTCGAGGGGCCAACGTCCTGACTTTC. Encoded protein: CSVDGLRGANVLTF.

This clonotype was found many times. V is TRBV7-9 and J is TRBJ2-7; 7 bases map to TRBD1. The CDR3 consists of 14 residues. Germline V gene sequence: CDR1 SEHNR, CDR2 FQNEAQ (reference sequence). J was trimmed by 4 bases and V by 3 bases; bases with no gene match: 6. DNA for the CDR3: TGTGCCAGCAGCTTGAGACAGGGAGAATACGAGCAGTACTTC. It is translated as CASSLRQGEYEQYF.

The V call is TRBV6-5, the J call TRBJ2-4; 11 nucleotides match TRBD2. V lost 0 bases to trimming and J lost 2 bases; unmatched junction nucleotides: 9. CDR1 is MNHEY, CDR2 SVGAGI, per germline. The CDR3 is 19 amino acids. The CDR3 here is CASSYSILRTSGSKNIQYF. The CDR3 DNA reads as TGTGCCAGCAGTTACTCGATTTTGCGGACTAGCGGGTCCAAAAACATTCAGTACTTC.

This clonotype was detected many times. The genes are TRBV20-1 and TRBJ2-3, with TRBD2 matching 7 bases. The trim removed 0 bases at V and 6 bases at J, leaving 9 bases unmatched. The CDR3 extends over 15 amino acids. In germline, CDR1 is DFQATT, CDR2 SNEGSKA (reference sequence). The CDR3 bases are TGCAGTGCTAGAGATGTGCGGGAGATTATGGATACGCAGTATTTT. Amino acids: CSARDVREIMDTQYF.

This clonotype was recorded many times. This chain joins TRBV12-3 or TRBV12-4 and TRBJ2-5; weak D call: TRBD2 (6 bases). The CDR3 length is 15 residues. Trimming stripped 2 bases from V and 7 bases from J, with 17 bases between. DNA of the CDR3: TGTGCCAGCAGTTTAATGGCGGGGTCCCCCGGGACCCAGTACTTC. This sequence encodes CASSLMAGSPGTQYF.

V gene TRBV10-1 combines with J gene TRBJ2-6, with 8 bases fitting TRBD1. Trimming at V came to 4 bases and at J to 1 base, leaving 6 bases not matched to a gene. The CDR3 spans 17 residues. Per the germline V gene, CDR1 is WNHNN and CDR2 is SYGVQD (reference sequence). CDR3 nucleotides: TGCGCCAGCAGTGCCGGGACAGGTAGTTCTGGGGCCAACGTCCTGACTTTC. This encodes CASSAGTGSSGANVLTF.

This clonotype has more than one count but fewer than ten. In DNA form, the CDR3 reads TGTGCCAGCAGTCCCGTCGTCAGCCTGGGGACCCAGTACTTC. Amino acid sequence: CASSPVVSLGTQYF. The rearrangement links TRBV28 to TRBJ2-5; D unresolved. V was trimmed by 5 bases and J by 7 bases, leaving 17 bases between them. Germline CDR1 and CDR2: MDHEN and SYDVKM. The CDR3 consists of 14 residues. Using reference TRBV28 and TRBJ2-5 for the parts outside the CDR3, the full variable domain is DVKVTQSSRYLVKRTGEKVFLECVQDMDHENMFWYRQDPGLGLRLIYFSYDVKMKEKGDIPEGYSVSREKKERFSLILESASTNQTSMYLCASSPVVSLGTQYFGPGTRLLVL.

V is TRBV27 and J is TRBJ1-5; 9 bases line up with TRBD1. Germline V gene lookup returns CDR1 MNHEY and CDR2 SMNVEV (reference sequence). This CDR3 contains 17 residues. V shed 5 bases, J shed 0 bases, and the junction held 8 bases outside the gene matches. CDR3 bases: TGTGCCAGCAGTCCAAGACAGGGGGGATTTAGCAATCAGCCCCAGCATTTT. Translation gives CASSPRQGGFSNQPQHF.